This T cell receptor beta chain was captured in a study of T cells after yellow fever vaccination. Study summary: Fractions of low cell number were prepared using SMART-Seq v4 Ultra Low Input.

Trimming pared 0 bases from V and 5 bases from J, leaving 13 bases between. This CDR3 comprises 15 residues. Germline loops: CDR1 KGHSH, CDR2 LQKENI. At least ten counts were recorded for this clonotype. Making TCR cDNA involved 5'RACE template switching, which added UMIs and a universal primer site. One entry per CDR3 protein, called by TCRdb with MiXCR from the 5' RACE reads. The sample carries 300,000 to 350,000 distinct CDR3 sequences, approximately 3.9% recorded once. This chain links TRBV18 with TRBJ2-5; D unresolved. The TCR was taken from a man aged 18 to 30 who received the YFV17D yellow fever vaccine. Sequencing used PBMCs, obtained 5 days after the yellow fever booster vaccination. The CDR3 region has the DNA TGTGCCAGCTCACCACCCGATACCGGTGGGGAGACCCAGTACTTC. Encoded protein: CASSPPDTGGETQYF.